This T cell receptor beta chain was sequenced during a study of cytomegalovirus exposure and HLA in healthy donors. The wider study: From some 180 million T cells, an earlier analysis saw roughly 100 million unique TCR beta sequences. Points from the study as a whole: Excluded were some V segments that proved indistinguishable, including TRBV6-2 and TRBV6-3. Rarity characterized most TCR sequences, yet some public TCRs appeared in many donors. Later on, an analysis showed TCR association rates differing by HLA locus, with DRB1 the most and HLA-C the fewest.

In the PCR, 60 Vbeta and 13 Jbeta primers were used. Assay: immunoSEQ multiplex PCR; the TCRdb copy retains only in-frame clones and omits some. The sample contains 80,000 or so clones, 65% to 70% of which appear only once. Germline loops: CDR1 SNHLY, CDR2 FYNNEI. V was shortened by 4 bases and J by 1 base, with 9 bases between the two germline ends. The CDR3 contains 14 residues. With regard to this clone: Its target is unknown.

The TCR sequence derives from a woman in her 50s in good health and CMV-seropositive. Material for sequencing was PBMCs. The chain joins TRBV2 to TRBJ2-3, with D perhaps TRBD1 (6 bases). The CDR3 nucleotides are TGTGCCAGCAGTGCGACAGGCGGCACAGATACGCAGTATTTT. It encodes CASSATGGTDTQYF.